The 26 T cell receptor beta chains below all came from one sample that was sequenced in a study of regulatory and conventional T cells in RAG deficiency. Blood CD4+ CD25-low CD127-high conventional T cells supplied the genomic DNA template. Repertoires were generated with immunoSEQ multiplex PCR, while TCRdb's copy carries only in-frame clones and drops some. The sample contains some 31,000 clones, 90% to 95% of which appear only once. These data were also reused for a study on regulatory T cells. That work contributes: The PCR used 52 TRBV and 13 TRBJ primers.

The sequencing sample was made of CD25- CD4+ T cells sorted from blood. The receptors stem from a human donor in good health.

This rearrangement joins TRBV7-9 to TRBJ2-3; 7 positions agree with TRBD1. Germline CDR1 is SEHNR and CDR2 is FQNEAQ (reference sequence). This CDR3 contains 14 residues. Losses at the gene ends were 1 base for V and 5 bases for J; bases not matched to a gene: 3. The CDR3 reads CASSLGQGIDTQYF. The CDR3, as DNA: TGTGCCAGCAGCTTAGGACAGGGAATAGATACGCAGTATTTT.

This chain's CDR3 is CASSLAPGGLGEQFF. The CDR3 DNA reads as TGTGCCAGCAGCTTAGCCCCGGGGGGGCTTGGAGAGCAGTTCTTC. J is TRBJ2-1 and V is TRBV11-2, with 8 bases aligning to TRBD2. This CDR3 has 15 residues. Per germline, CDR1 SGHAT and CDR2 FQNNGV. The trim removed 1 base at V and 10 bases at J, leaving 9 bases unmatched.

The chain uses TRBV7-2 and TRBJ1-3, with D hard to call. CDR1 and CDR2 (germline): SGHTA, FQGNSA. The CDR3 is made up of 12 amino acids. The V and J ends lost 3 bases and 3 bases respectively, with 3 bases between them. The CDR3 sequence is CASSFNGNTIYF. The CDR3 nucleotides are TGTGCCAGCAGCTTCAATGGAAACACCATATATTTT. The full variable domain, its missing parts supplied by reference TRBV7-2 and TRBJ1-3, is GAGVSQSPSNKVTEKGKDVELRCDPISGHTALYWYRQSLGQGLEFLIYFQGNSAPDKSGLPSDRFSAERTGGSVSTLTIQRTQQEDSAVYLCASSFNGNTIYFGEGSWLTVV.

The gene calls are TRBV9 and TRBJ1-3; D remains unclear. The CDR3 has 17 residues. CDR1 SGDLS and CDR2 YYNGEE come from the germline V gene. V lost 0 bases and J lost 2, with 15 bases in between. CDR3 coding DNA: TGTGCCAGCAGCGTAGGTTCCACGGGGAGCCCTGGAAACACCATATATTTT. Protein: CASSVGSTGSPGNTIYF.

V and J are TRBV12-5 and TRBJ2-5, with 8 bases lining up with TRBD1. Trimming at V came to 3 bases and at J to 10 bases, leaving 7 bases not matched to a gene. Per germline, CDR1 LGHNT and CDR2 FRNRAP. This CDR3 has 13 amino acids. CDR3 region: CASGLGTGQDQYF. CDR3 bases: TGTGCTAGTGGTTTAGGGACAGGACAAGACCAGTACTTC.

The chain recombines TRBV5-4 with TRBJ2-1, with 10 bases matching TRBD1. The junction had 8 bases not matched to a gene; V was cut back by 3 bases and J by 5 bases. CDR3 size: 16 residues. Germline-derived CDR1 and CDR2 are SGHNT and YYREEE (reference sequence). The CDR3: CASSSQDRGNNNEQFF. The CDR3 bases are TGTGCCAGCAGCTCTCAGGACAGGGGGAACAACAATGAGCAGTTCTTC. Variable domain in full (rest from reference TRBV5-4 and TRBJ2-1): ETGVTQSPTHLIKTRGQQVTLRCSSQSGHNTVSWYQQALGQGPQFIFQYYREEENGRGNFPPRFSGLQFPNYSSELNVNALELDDSALYLCASSSQDRGNNNEQFFGPGTRLTVL.

The chain is built from TRBV5-1 and TRBJ1-2, with D maybe TRBD1 (5 bases). The germline V gene encodes CDR1 SGHRS and CDR2 YFSETQ. The CDR3 has 17 residues. The V gene lost 5 bases and the J gene lost 7 bases, with 27 bases spanning the gap. CDR3 nucleotides: TGCGCCAGCAGGCCCATGGGCCGACAGCCCCTCGGGGGTGGCTACACCTTC. It specifies CASRPMGRQPLGGGYTF.

Worth noting for this clone: Other DNA sequences in the same sample also yield this CDR3. The chain recombines TRBV5-5 with TRBJ1-6, with 8 bases identical to TRBD1. CDR3 length: 15 residues. The junction had 6 bases not matched to a gene; V was cut back by 4 bases and J by 6 bases. Germline CDR1 is SGHKS and CDR2 is YYEKEE (reference sequence). CDR3 region: CASSAWTGINSPLHF. Written as DNA, the CDR3 is TGTGCCAGCAGCGCATGGACAGGGATTAATTCACCCCTCCACTTT.

This clone was seen only once. The chain links TRBV18 to TRBJ1-5; a weak D match, TRBD1 (5 bases). The germline V gene encodes CDR1 KGHSH and CDR2 LQKENI. The CDR3 consists of 15 residues. The ends were cut back, 3 bases at V and 2 bases at J, with 11 bases in the middle. Here the CDR3 DNA reads TGTGCCAGCTCACCGACAGAAAGGGGCAATCAGCCCCAGCATTTT. As protein: CASSPTERGNQPQHF.

This clone was found once. This rearrangement joins TRBV19 to TRBJ1-1; 9 bases map to TRBD1. Per the germline V gene, CDR1 is LNHDA and CDR2 is SQIVND (reference sequence). This CDR3 has 16 amino acids. Trimming took 6 bases from V and 3 from J; bases not matched to a gene: 11. CDR3 bases: TGTGCCAGTAGGAAGACAGGGGGGGGTAAATACACTGAAGCTTTCTTT. This gives the protein CASRKTGGGKYTEAFF.

This clone was observed once. The J gene is TRBJ2-2, the V gene TRBV7-3, with TRBD1 matching 8 bases. The CDR3 runs to 16 residues. Losses at the gene ends were 5 bases for V and 5 bases for J; bases not matched to a gene: 10. Germline-derived CDR1 and CDR2 are SGHTA and FQGTGA. Here the CDR3 DNA reads TGTGCCAGCAGCAGCGACAGGGGTCTTATGACCGGGGAGCTGTTTTTT. Protein sequence: CASSSDRGLMTGELFF.

About this clone: A read error may account for a junction end that differs from germline. The chain recombines TRBV4-1 with TRBJ1-2; TRBD1 aligns across 7 bases. In germline, CDR1 is MGHRA, CDR2 YSYEKL. The CDR3 loop spans 18 amino acids. In nucleotides, the CDR3 is TGCGCCGGCAGCCAAGAGTGGGACAGACAGGGTAGTCTCTATGGCTACACCTTC. Protein product: CAGSQEWDRQGSLYGYTF.

The chain combines TRBV30 with TRBJ1-2; TRBD1 matches 9 bases. V gave up 3 bases and J gave up 8 bases; unmatched junction bases: 10. This CDR3 spans 14 amino acids. From germline, CDR1 is GTSNPN and CDR2 SVGIG (reference sequence). The CDR3 DNA follows: TGTGCCTGGAGGGGGGACAGGGTGGCGTGGGGCTACACCTTC. Protein: CAWRGDRVAWGYTF. The full variable domain, with the rest looked up from reference TRBV30 and TRBJ1-2, is SQTIHQWPATLVQPVGSPLSLECTVEGTSNPNLYWYRQAAGRGLQLLFYSVGIGQISSEVPQNLSASRPQDRQFILSSKKLLLSDSGFYLCAWRGDRVAWGYTFGSGTRLTVV.

The chain employs TRBV23-1 and TRBJ2-7; 7 bases map to TRBD1. Being an ORF, TRBV23-1 has a function that is uncertain. This CDR3 is 13 amino acids long. The V and J ends lost 9 bases and 0 bases, in that order; junction bases with no gene match: 5. The CDR3 loop reads CASAGTASYEQYF. Written as DNA, the CDR3 is TGCGCCAGTGCCGGGACAGCCTCCTACGAGCAGTACTTC.

As concerns this clone: The junction differs from germline at one of its ends, possibly a read error. The gene calls are TRBV4-1 and TRBJ1-4, with TRBD1 matching over 11 bases. Per the germline V gene, CDR1 is MGHRA and CDR2 is YSYEKL. The CDR3 contains 18 residues. The CDR3 loop is CVSSQGGQGVPRGEKLFF. DNA of the CDR3: TGCGTCAGCAGCCAAGGGGGACAGGGGGTCCCCCGGGGAGAAAAACTGTTTTTT.

The genes are TRBV9 and TRBJ1-2, with D maybe TRBD1 (5 bases). Germline lookup yields CDR1 SGDLS and CDR2 YYNGEE. Trimming stripped 4 bases from V and 3 bases from J, with 16 bases between. The CDR3 extends over 15 amino acids. The CDR3 coding sequence is TGTGCCAGCAGCTCGTCGTCAAGGGGTGACTATGGCTACACCTTC. This codes for CASSSSSRGDYGYTF.

The chain uses TRBV5-1 and TRBJ2-5; 7 bases are a match to TRBD2. Looked up from germline, CDR1 is SGHRS and CDR2 is YFSETQ. This CDR3 region has 14 residues. After removal of 0 bases from V and 4 bases from J, the junction contained 3 bases not matched to a gene. The DNA of the CDR3 is TGCGCCAGCAGCTTGGAGGGAGGGCCAGAGACCCAGTACTTC. Protein: CASSLEGGPETQYF.

The chain carries TRBV2 and TRBJ2-6; the D gene is possibly TRBD2 (7 bases). Germline lookup yields CDR1 SNHLY and CDR2 FYNNEI. Trimming stripped 8 bases from V and 4 bases from J, with 15 bases between. CDR3 size: 15 residues. The CDR3 sequence is CASPEGGRGANVLTF. CDR3 nucleotide sequence: TGTGCCAGCCCTGAGGGGGGGAGGGGGGCCAACGTCCTGACTTTC. The variable domain in full, completed from reference TRBV2 and TRBJ2-6, reads EPEVTQTPSHQVTQMGQEVILRCVPISNHLYFYWYRQILGQKVEFLVSFYNNEISEKSEIFDDQFSVERPDGSNFTLKIRSTKLEDSAMYFCASPEGGRGANVLTFGAGSRLTVL.

This chain links TRBV2 with TRBJ2-7; D might be TRBD1 (6 bases). The CDR3 loop spans 15 amino acids. Per germline, CDR1 SNHLY and CDR2 FYNNEI. With 5 bases removed from V and 1 base from J, the gap between germline ends came to 15 bases. This chain's CDR3 is CASSLGAPLSYEQYF. The CDR3 bases are TGTGCCAGCAGTCTGGGGGCCCCTCTATCCTACGAGCAGTACTTC.

This clone turned up a few times. V is TRBV2 and J is TRBJ1-6; a possible D gene is TRBD1 (6 bases). The V end lost 1 base, the J end lost 12 bases, and 16 bases lay between the germline ends. The germline V gene encodes CDR1 SNHLY and CDR2 FYNNEI. CDR3 length: 15 amino acids. CDR3 nucleotide sequence: TGTGCCAGCAGTGAAGAGGCAGGGGTAGGTGTACCCCTCCACTTT. Protein: CASSEEAGVGVPLHF.

The chain is built from TRBV29-1 and TRBJ1-2; D gene unclear. The germline gives CDR1 SQVTM, CDR2 ANQGSEA. The CDR3 has 13 amino acids. Trimming took 4 bases from V and 8 from J, leaving 17 bases between them. The CDR3 protein is CSVVRERGEGYTF. DNA of the CDR3: TGCAGCGTTGTGAGGGAGCGGGGAGAGGGCTACACCTTC. Full variable domain (outside the CDR3, taken from reference TRBV29-1 and TRBJ1-2): SAVISQKPSRDICQRGTSLTIQCQVDSQVTMMFWYRQQPGQSLTLIATANQGSEATYESGFVIDKFPISRPNLTFSTLTVSNMSPEDSSIYLCSVVRERGEGYTFGSGTRLTVV.

This chain joins TRBV5-1 and TRBJ2-3; tentatively, D is TRBD2 (5 bases). CDR1 SGHRS and CDR2 YFSETQ come from the germline V gene. V lost 2 bases, J lost 6 bases, and 16 bases lay in between. The CDR3 sequence is 15 residues long. This chain's CDR3 is CASSFTRGPPDTQYF. The CDR3 region has the DNA TGCGCCAGCAGCTTTACACGGGGTCCACCCGATACGCAGTATTTT.

This chain uses TRBV5-1 with TRBJ2-5, with 11 bases fitting TRBD2. The V segment lost 2 bases and the J segment 5 bases; nucleotides outside the gene matches: 11. This CDR3 comprises 17 residues. CDR1 and CDR2 from the germline V gene are SGHRS and YFSETQ. CDR3 nucleotide sequence: TGCGCCAGCAGCTTCCGACTAGCGGGGATGAGCCGCGAGACCCAGTACTTC. Protein: CASSFRLAGMSRETQYF.

The rearrangement uses TRBV5-6 and TRBJ1-2; D perhaps matches TRBD1 (6 bases). The germline V and J ends were trimmed by 0 bases and 13 bases, with 22 bases remaining between them. Germline V gene sequence: CDR1 SGHDT, CDR2 YYEEEE. The CDR3 runs 15 residues. CDR3 loop: CASSLDRNYTGPGTF. CDR3 bases: TGTGCCAGCAGCTTGGACAGGAATTATACAGGGCCCGGCACCTTC. The full variable domain, completed using reference TRBV5-6 and TRBJ1-2, is DAGVTQSPTHLIKTRGQQVTLRCSPKSGHDTVSWYQQALGQGPQFIFQYYEEEERQRGNFPDRFSGHQFPNYSSELNVNALLLGDSALYLCASSLDRNYTGPGTFGSGTRLTVV.

The chain uses TRBV18 and TRBJ1-2; 10 positions match TRBD1. This CDR3 has 13 residues. Trimming cost V 6 bases and J 5 bases; bases outside gene matches: 3. CDR1 and CDR2 (germline): KGHSH, LQKENI. This chain's CDR3 is CASSTGGRYGYTF. In nucleotides, the CDR3 is TGTGCCAGCTCGACAGGGGGCAGGTATGGCTACACCTTC. Variable domain in full (rest from reference TRBV18 and TRBJ1-2): NAGVMQNPRHLVRRRGQEARLRCSPMKGHSHVYWYRQLPEEGLKFMVYLQKENIIDESGMPKERFSAEFPKEGPSILRIQQVVRGDSAAYFCASSTGGRYGYTFGSGTRLTVV.

V usage is TRBV5-4 and J usage is TRBJ2-7, with unresolved D. With 0 bases removed from V and 1 base from J, the gap between germline ends came to 8 bases. Germline-derived CDR1 and CDR2 are SGHNT and YYREEE (reference sequence). The CDR3 length is 14 residues. The CDR3 loop reads CASSLGGFSYEQYF. In DNA, the CDR3 is TGTGCCAGCAGCTTGGGAGGATTTTCCTACGAGCAGTACTTC.